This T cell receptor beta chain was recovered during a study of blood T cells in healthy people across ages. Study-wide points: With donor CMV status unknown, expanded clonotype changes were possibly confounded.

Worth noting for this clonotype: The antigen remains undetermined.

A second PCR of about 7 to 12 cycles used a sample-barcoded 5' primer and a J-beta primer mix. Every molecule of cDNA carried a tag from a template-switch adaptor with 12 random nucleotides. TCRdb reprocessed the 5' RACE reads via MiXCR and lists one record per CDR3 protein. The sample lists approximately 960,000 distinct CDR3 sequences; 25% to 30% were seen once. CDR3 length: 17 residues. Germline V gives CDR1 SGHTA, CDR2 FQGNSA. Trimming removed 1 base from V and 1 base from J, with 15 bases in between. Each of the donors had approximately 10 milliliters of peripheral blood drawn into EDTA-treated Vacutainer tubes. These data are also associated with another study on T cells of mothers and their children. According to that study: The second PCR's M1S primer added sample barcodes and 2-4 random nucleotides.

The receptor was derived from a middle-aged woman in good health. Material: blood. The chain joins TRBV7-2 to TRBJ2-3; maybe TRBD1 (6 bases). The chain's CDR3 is CASSLGGQGPGTDTQYF. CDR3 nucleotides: TGTGCCAGCAGCTTAGGGGGGCAGGGTCCCGGCACAGATACGCAGTATTTT.